This T cell receptor beta chain emerged from a study of T cells after yellow fever vaccination. About the study: Low-cell-number fractions underwent preparation using SMART-Seq v4 Ultra Low Input.

Template switching with 5'RACE generated the TCR cDNA and added a universal primer site and UMIs. TCRdb passed the 5' RACE reads through MiXCR, listing each CDR3 protein once. The repertoire holds about 370,000 distinct CDR3 sequences, with approximately 10% as singletons. This clonotype has just a few counts. The J segment lost 5 bases and the V segment lost 2 bases, leaving 9 bases of the junction unmatched. The CDR3 length is 17 residues. The germline V gene has CDR1 SGHTA and CDR2 FQGNSA. The clonotype comes from a man aged 18 to 29 who received the YFV17D yellow fever vaccine. This chain links TRBV7-2 with TRBJ2-3; 11 bases match TRBD2. This specimen consisted of PBMCs, obtained on the day of the first yellow fever vaccination. The CDR3 loop reads CASSLSHSGGALDTQYF. The DNA of the CDR3 is TGTGCCAGCAGCTTATCCCATAGCGGGGGGGCTCTAGATACGCAGTATTTT.